The T cell receptor (beta chain) under discussion was sequenced for a study of blood T cell repertoires in COVID-19. CDR1 is SEHNR and CDR2 is FQNEAQ in the germline V gene (reference sequence). Trimming removed 1 base from V and 3 bases from J, with 7 bases in between. The CDR3 runs to 14 residues. Clones were sequenced by immunoSEQ multiplex PCR, and TCRdb holds only the in-frame ones, with some missing. Among roughly 310,000 clones listed, around 89% were seen once. The sample comprised PBMCs or T cells enriched from blood (not recorded which). The chain carries TRBV7-9 and TRBJ1-5; weak D call: TRBD1 (5 bases). The sequence derives from a woman between 40 and 55 years old who had recovered from COVID-19. As DNA, the CDR3 is TGTGCCAGCAGCTTAGGGGGCATCAATCAGCCCCAGCATTTT. Its translation: CASSLGGINQPQHF.